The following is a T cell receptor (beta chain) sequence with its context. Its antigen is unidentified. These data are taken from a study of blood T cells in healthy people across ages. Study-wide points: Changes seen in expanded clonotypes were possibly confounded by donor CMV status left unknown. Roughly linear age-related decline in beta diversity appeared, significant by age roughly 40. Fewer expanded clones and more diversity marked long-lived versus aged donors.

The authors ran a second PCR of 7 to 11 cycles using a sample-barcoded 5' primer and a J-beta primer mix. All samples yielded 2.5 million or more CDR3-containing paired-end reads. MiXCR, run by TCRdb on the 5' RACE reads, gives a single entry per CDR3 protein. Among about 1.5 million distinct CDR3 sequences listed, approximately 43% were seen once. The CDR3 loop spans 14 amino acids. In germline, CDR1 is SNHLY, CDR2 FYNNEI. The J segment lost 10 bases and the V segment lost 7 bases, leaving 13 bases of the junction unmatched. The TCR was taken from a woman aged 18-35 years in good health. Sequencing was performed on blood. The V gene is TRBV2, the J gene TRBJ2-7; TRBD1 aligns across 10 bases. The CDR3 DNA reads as TGTGCCAGCATCCCCGACAGGGGGCTGAACACTCAGTACTTC. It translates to CASIPDRGLNTQYF.